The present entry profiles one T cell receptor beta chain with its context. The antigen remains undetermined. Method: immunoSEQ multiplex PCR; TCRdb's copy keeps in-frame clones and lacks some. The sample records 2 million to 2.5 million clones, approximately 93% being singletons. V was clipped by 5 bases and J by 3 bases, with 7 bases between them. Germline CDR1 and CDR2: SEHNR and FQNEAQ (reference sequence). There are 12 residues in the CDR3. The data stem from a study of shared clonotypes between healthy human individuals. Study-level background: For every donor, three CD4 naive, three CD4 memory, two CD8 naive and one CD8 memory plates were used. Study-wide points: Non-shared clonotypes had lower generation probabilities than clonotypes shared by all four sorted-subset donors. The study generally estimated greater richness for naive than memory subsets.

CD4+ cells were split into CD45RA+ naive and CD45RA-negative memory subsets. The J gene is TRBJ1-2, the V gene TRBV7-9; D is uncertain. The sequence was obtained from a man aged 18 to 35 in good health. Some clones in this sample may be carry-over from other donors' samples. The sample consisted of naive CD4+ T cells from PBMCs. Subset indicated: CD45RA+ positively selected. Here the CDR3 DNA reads TGTGCCAGCAGCCCCGGGGACTATGGCTACACCTTC. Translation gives CASSPGDYGYTF.